The clone carrying this T cell receptor beta chain has ten or more counts. Its antigen is not identified. The entry originates in a study of human T cells and chemical hapten exposure. Study-level points and caveats: TCRs above 1 in 1000 frequency did not change with DPC sensitization.

The time point: patch test 2, 6 weeks after DPC sensitization. Treatment reported: therapeutic diphenylcyclopropenone sensitization with weekly scalp DPC. The library tagged each cDNA molecule with unique molecular identifiers. TCRdb analysed the RACE reads with MiXCR anew, one entry per CDR3 protein. The table records 75,000 to 90,000 distinct CDR3 sequences, 8% to 13% of them present only once. Trimming took 8 bases from V and 5 from J, leaving 11 bases between them. Germline loops: CDR1 SGDLS, CDR2 YYNGEE. The CDR3 sequence is 11 residues long. This sequence originates from a woman aged 50 to 60 with alopecia areata. Some clones in this sample may be carry-over from other donors' samples. The sample in question was whole blood, obtained in connection with sensitization to the hapten diphenylcyclopropenone (DPC). The rearrangement joins TRBV9 to TRBJ2-7; perhaps TRBD1 as D (6 bases). The CDR3 loop is CASARGNEQYF. The CDR3 coding sequence is TGTGCCAGTGCCAGGGGCAACGAGCAGTACTTC.